Described below is a single T cell receptor (beta chain) sequence and its context. The data originate from a study of shared clonotypes between healthy human individuals. Clones were sequenced by immunoSEQ multiplex PCR, and TCRdb holds only the in-frame ones, with some missing. Among about 1.1 million clones listed, roughly 80% were seen once. Germline V gene sequence: CDR1 MNHNY, CDR2 SVGAGI (reference sequence). The CDR3 loop spans 15 amino acids. V was trimmed by 2 bases and J by 7 bases, leaving 17 bases between them. This TCR came from a man younger than 35 in good health. Some clones in this sample may be carry-over from other donors' samples. J is TRBJ2-5 and V is TRBV6-6; maybe TRBD2 (6 bases). Material: memory CD4+ T cells from PBMCs. Subset meaning: CD45RA-negative fraction. CDR3 DNA sequence: TGTGCCAGCAGTTACCTGGGACGGGAGTCGGGGACCCAGTACTTC. This encodes CASSYLGRESGTQYF.